This entry is about one TCR beta chain. The antigen is undetermined. At one end the junction does not follow the germline gene, possibly because of a read error. The CDR3 spans 11 residues. CDR1 and CDR2 from the germline V gene are MNHEY and SMNVEV (reference sequence). The data were taken from a study of T cell repertoires in cytomegalovirus infection. The study, taken as a whole, reports: HLA-C-restricted TCR beta clonotypes specific for CMV led the ex vivo response.

TCRdb redid the calling of the reads with MiXCR, one entry per CDR3 protein. The repertoire has around 740,000 distinct CDR3 sequences, 35% to 40% of them found once; the top ten carry around 2.6%. The sequence was obtained from a human donor in good health (CMV status not recorded). Some clones in this sample may be carry-over from other donors' samples. Specimen: PBMCs. The chain has TRBV27 and TRBJ1-6; D is unresolved. CDR3 DNA sequence: TGTGCCCGCAGTTTTAATTCACCCCTCCACTTT. Translation gives CARSFNSPLHF.